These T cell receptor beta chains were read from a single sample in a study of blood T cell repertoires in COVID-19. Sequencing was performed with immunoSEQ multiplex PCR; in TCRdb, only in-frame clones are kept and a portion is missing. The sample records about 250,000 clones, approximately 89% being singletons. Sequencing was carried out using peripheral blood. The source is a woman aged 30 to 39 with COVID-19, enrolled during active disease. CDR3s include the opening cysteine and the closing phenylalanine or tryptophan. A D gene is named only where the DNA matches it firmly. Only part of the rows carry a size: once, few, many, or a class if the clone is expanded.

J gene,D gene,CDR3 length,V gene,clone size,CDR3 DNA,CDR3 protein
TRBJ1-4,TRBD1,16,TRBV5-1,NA,TGCGCCAGCAGCTTGGCGGGACAGGGGCCGGCCAGAAAACTGTTTTTT,CASSLAGQGPARKLFF
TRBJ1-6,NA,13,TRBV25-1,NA,TGTGCCAGCAGTGGGGACATTGGGTCACCCCTCCACTTT,CASSGDIGSPLHF
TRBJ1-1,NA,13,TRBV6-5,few,TGTGCCAGCAGGCCCCTAAAGAACACTGAAGCTTTCTTT,CASRPLKNTEAFF
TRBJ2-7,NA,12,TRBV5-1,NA,TGCGCCAGCAGCCAGGGGTCTTCGGAGCAGTACTTC,CASSQGSSEQYF
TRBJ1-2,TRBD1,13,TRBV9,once,TGTGCCAGCAGCGCCCCGACAGGGAATGGCTACACCTTC,CASSAPTGNGYTF
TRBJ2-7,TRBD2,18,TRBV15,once,TGTGCCACCAGCAGAGATCGGGTTAGCGGGGGGGCCGGGTACGAGCAGTACTTC,CATSRDRVSGGAGYEQYF
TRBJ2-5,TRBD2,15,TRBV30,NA,TGTGCCTGGAGTCCCCCGACTAGCTACTACGAGACCCAGTACTTC,CAWSPPTSYYETQYF
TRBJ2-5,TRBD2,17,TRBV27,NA,TGTGCCAGACCCCCCGTCCATCGGCGGGAGGGCCCTGTGACCCAGTACTTC,CARPPVHRREGPVTQYF
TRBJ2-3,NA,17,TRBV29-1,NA,TGCAGCGTTGAAGTTCGATTAGGAGGGAGGAGCCCAGATACGCAGTATTTT,CSVEVRLGGRSPDTQYF
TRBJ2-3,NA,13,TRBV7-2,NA,TGTGCCGGAGGGGACCCTCCAACAGATACGCAGTATTTT,CAGGDPPTDTQYF
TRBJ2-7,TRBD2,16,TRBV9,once,TGTGCCAGCAGCGTAAGGATAGCGGGGGGGCCACACGAGCAGTACTTC,CASSVRIAGGPHEQYF
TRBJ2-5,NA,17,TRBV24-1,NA,TGTGCCACCAGTGATGGAGTCAGGGGTTGGGGAAAAGAGACCCAGTACTTC,CATSDGVRGWGKETQYF
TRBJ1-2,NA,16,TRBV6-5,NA,TGTGCCAGCAGTTACGAAGGGGCTTCAGCTAACTATGGCTACACCTTC,CASSYEGASANYGYTF
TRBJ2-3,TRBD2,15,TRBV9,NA,TGTGCCAGCAGCCCCAGCGGGGGTGACACAGATACGCAGTATTTT,CASSPSGGDTDTQYF
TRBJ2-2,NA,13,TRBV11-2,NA,TGTGCCAGCAGCTTAGGACAGGTCGGGGAGCTGTTTTTT,CASSLGQVGELFF
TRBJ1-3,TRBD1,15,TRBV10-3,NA,TGTGCCACCGTTGGACAGGGACTATCTGGAAACACCATATATTTT,CATVGQGLSGNTIYF
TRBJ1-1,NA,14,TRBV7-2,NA,TGTGCCAGCAGCTTAAGTAGGGGGAACACTGAAGCTTTCTTT,CASSLSRGNTEAFF
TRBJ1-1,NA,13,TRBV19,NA,TGTGCCAGTAGTGCAGGGATGGGCACTGAAGCTTTCTTT,CASSAGMGTEAFF
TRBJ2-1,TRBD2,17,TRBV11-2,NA,TGTGCCAGCAGCTTAGGCCTCAGCGGGAGCTCCTACAATGAGCAGTTCTTC,CASSLGLSGSSYNEQFF
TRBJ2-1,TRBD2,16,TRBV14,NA,TGTGCCAGCAGCACTCAGCGGGAAGGGTTCTGGTATGAGCAGTTCTTC,CASSTQREGFWYEQFF
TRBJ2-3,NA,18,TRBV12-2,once,TGTGCAAGTCGCTCCTTTTGGACTAGCGTTCGTAGCACAGATACGCAGTATTTT,CASRSFWTSVRSTDTQYF
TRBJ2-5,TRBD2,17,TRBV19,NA,TGTGCCAGTAGTGTCAGGCGGAACGGGGGGATACAAGAGACCCAGTACTTC,CASSVRRNGGIQETQYF
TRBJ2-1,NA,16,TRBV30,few,TGTGCCTGGAGTGGCACATTGGGGACAAGCAAAGATGAGCAGTTCTTC,CAWSGTLGTSKDEQFF
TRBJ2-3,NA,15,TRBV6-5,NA,TGTGCCAGCAGTTACTTAGGCAGGTCCACAGATACGCAGTATTTT,CASSYLGRSTDTQYF
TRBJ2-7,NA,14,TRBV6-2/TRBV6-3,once,TGTGCCAGCAGTTACCCTTGGGGCCCCCACGAGCAGTACTTC,CASSYPWGPHEQYF
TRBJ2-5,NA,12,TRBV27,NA,TGTGCCAGCAGTTGGAGAGGAGAGACCCAGTACTTC,CASSWRGETQYF
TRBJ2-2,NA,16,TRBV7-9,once,TGTGCCAGCAGCCCGCTTCCGGTATCGAACACCGGGGAGCTGTTTTTT,CASSPLPVSNTGELFF
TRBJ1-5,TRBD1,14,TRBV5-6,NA,TGTGCCAGCAGCTTGGAGGGGGCGAATCAGCCCCAGCATTTT,CASSLEGANQPQHF
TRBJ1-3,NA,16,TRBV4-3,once,TGCGCCAGCAGCCTTTCTCCGGTTATCTCTGGAAACACCATATATTTT,CASSLSPVISGNTIYF
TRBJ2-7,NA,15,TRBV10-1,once,TGCGCCAGCAGTAGTGTAAGGACAGCCTCCTACGAGCAGTACTTC,CASSSVRTASYEQYF
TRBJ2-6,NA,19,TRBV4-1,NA,TGCGCCAGCAGCCAGTCTCACACAGGGACGGGGTCTGGGGCCAACGTCCTGACTTTC,CASSQSHTGTGSGANVLTF
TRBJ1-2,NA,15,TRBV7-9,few,TGTGCCAGCAGCTCACGGACAGAGGGGGTCTGGGGCTACACCTTC,CASSSRTEGVWGYTF
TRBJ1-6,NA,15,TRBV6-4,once,TGTGCCAGCAGTGACTCCGTTGGGGCCCTTTCACCCCTCCACTTT,CASSDSVGALSPLHF
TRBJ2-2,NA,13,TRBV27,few,TGTGCCAGCAGTCAACAGGGAACCGGGGAGCTGTTTTTT,CASSQQGTGELFF
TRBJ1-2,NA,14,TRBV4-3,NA,TGCGCCAGCAGCCAAGATTCCCTAGGTTATGGCTACACCTTC,CASSQDSLGYGYTF
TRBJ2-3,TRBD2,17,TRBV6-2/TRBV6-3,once,TGTGCCAGCAGTTGGACCACTAGCGGGAGGGCCTCGGGTACGCAGTATTTT,CASSWTTSGRASGTQYF
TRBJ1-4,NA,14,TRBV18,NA,TGTGCCAGCTCACCGGCAGGCCCTCGGGAAAAACTGTTTTTT,CASSPAGPREKLFF
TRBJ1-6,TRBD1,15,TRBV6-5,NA,TGTGCCAGCAGGGACAGGGATCCCTTGAATTCACCCCTCCACTTT,CASRDRDPLNSPLHF
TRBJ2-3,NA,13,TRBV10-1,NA,TGCGCCAGCAGTGATAGGGGTACAGATACGCAGTATTTT,CASSDRGTDTQYF
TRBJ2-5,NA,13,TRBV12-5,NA,TGTGCTAGTGGCCCGGGGGAGGAAGAGACCCAGTACTTC,CASGPGEEETQYF
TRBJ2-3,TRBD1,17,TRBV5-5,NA,TGTGCCAGCAGCTCGAACCCGGACAGGGGAGGGACAGATACGCAGTATTTT,CASSSNPDRGGTDTQYF
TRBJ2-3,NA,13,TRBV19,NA,TGTGCCAGTAGTAGTTCCAGGTGGGATACGCAGTATTTT,CASSSSRWDTQYF
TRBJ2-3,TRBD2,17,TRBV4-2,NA,TGTGCCAGCAGCCAAGATGTAGCGGGGGGCCTCACAGATACGCAGTATTTT,CASSQDVAGGLTDTQYF
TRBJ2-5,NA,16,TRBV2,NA,TGTGCCAGCACCCCGAGGGCTGGCCGACCCCCGGAGACCCAGTACTTC,CASTPRAGRPPETQYF
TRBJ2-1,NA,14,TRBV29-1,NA,TGCAGCGTCTATCCGGGTCCCTCCTACAATGAGCAGTTCTTC,CSVYPGPSYNEQFF
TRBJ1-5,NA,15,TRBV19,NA,TGTGCCAGTAGGACAAGTTTTTGGGGCAATCAGCCCCAGCATTTT,CASRTSFWGNQPQHF
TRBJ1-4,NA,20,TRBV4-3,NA,TGCGCCAGCAGCCCCGGGAGGGGGGGCCTCCTCCGGGCAACTAATGAAAAACTGTTTTTT,CASSPGRGGLLRATNEKLFF
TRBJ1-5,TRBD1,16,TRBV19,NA,TGTGCCAGTAGTATCCCTCCGGGACAGGGGAATCAGCCCCAGCATTTT,CASSIPPGQGNQPQHF
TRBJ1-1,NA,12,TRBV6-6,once,TGTGCCAGCCCAGGGATTGGCACTGAAGCTTTCTTT,CASPGIGTEAFF
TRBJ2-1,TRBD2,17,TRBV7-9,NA,TGTGCCAGCAGCTTAGCGGGGACTAGGACACCCTACAATGAGCAGTTCTTC,CASSLAGTRTPYNEQFF
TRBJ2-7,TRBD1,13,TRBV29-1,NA,TGCAGCGTTGGCCCAGGGGGAAGCTACGAGCAGTACTTC,CSVGPGGSYEQYF
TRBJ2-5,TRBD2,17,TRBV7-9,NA,TGTGCCAGCAGCTCTACCATATGGACTAGCGACCAAGAGACCCAGTACTTC,CASSSTIWTSDQETQYF
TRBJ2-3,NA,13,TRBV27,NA,TGTGCCAGCAGTTTGGCTAGCACAGATACGCAGTATTTT,CASSLASTDTQYF